The clone carrying this T cell receptor beta chain has more than one count but fewer than ten. The antigen is not known. Measured with immunoSEQ multiplex PCR; TCRdb has only the in-frame clones, and not every one. The sample lists 110,000 or so clones; roughly 84% were seen once. Trimming cost V 2 bases and J 5 bases, with 12 bases left between them. Germline-derived CDR1 and CDR2 are SGHTA and FQGNSA. The CDR3 is 15 amino acids. These data belong to a study of T cell responses to AZD1222 COVID-19 vaccine. General observations from the study: Vaccine-related CD4 TCRs covered spike, predominating at 160-218 and 743-854. Spike-specific TCR breadth rose after two AZD1222 doses, and depth rose as well.

Second doses at about 4 or about 12 weeks were pooled. The chain is built from TRBV7-2 and TRBJ1-4, with a weak D call TRBD1 (6 bases). The sequencing here drew on peripheral blood, taken 28 days after the second AZD1222 dose. The clonotype was recovered from an adult who received the AZD1222 COVID-19 vaccine. The CDR3 loop reads CASSLRGHKNEKLFF. CDR3 in DNA: TGTGCCAGCAGCTTACGGGGACATAAGAATGAAAAACTGTTTTTT.